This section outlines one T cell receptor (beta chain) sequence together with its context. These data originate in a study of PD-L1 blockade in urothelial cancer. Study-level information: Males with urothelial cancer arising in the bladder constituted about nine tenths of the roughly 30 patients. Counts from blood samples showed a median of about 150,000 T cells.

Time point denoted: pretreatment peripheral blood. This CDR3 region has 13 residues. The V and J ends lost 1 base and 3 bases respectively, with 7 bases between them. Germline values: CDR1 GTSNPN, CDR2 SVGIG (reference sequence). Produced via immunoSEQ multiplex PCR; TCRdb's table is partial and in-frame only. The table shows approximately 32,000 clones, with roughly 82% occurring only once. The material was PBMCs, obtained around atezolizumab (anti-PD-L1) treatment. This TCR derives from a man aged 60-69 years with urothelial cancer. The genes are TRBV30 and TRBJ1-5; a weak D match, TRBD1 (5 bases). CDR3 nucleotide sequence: TGTGCCTGGAGTGGACAGTCCAATCAGCCCCAGCATTTT. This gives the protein CAWSGQSNQPQHF.